This TCR beta chain stems from a study of blood T cell dynamics during melanoma immunotherapy (dated by TCRdb to 2019 to 2021). Looking at the study overall: All patients had metastatic melanoma and were given first-line pembrolizumab or nivolumab plus ipilimumab as standard of care in the United Kingdom. A training cohort was formed from consecutive patients, and a further independent group of patients from the same centre was pooled into an external validation set. To find early correlates of response, peripheral T cell receptor repertoires were profiled in metastatic melanoma patients before and after one cycle of checkpoint inhibitor therapy. On the study overall, not on this receptor specifically: From T0 to W3, the cfDNA rearrangement efficiency score rose in patients who achieved disease control but not in progressors, a change suggesting increased peripheral T cell turnover. The study was unable to establish whether the T cell clones driving the repertoire changes were melanoma-specific or instead reflected general immune activation. The relatively small sample size was acknowledged as a potential limitation on generalization of the results.

Remarks on this clone: Its recognized antigen is unknown. The record has no base qualities; no much larger clone is one base away.

Each cfDNA sample was loaded with a fixed 40 ng of plasma cell-free DNA. TCR beta CDR3 sequences were amplified from genomic DNA using the immunoSEQ TCRb Assay kit according to manufacturer instructions. The KAPA Library Quantification Kit for Illumina platforms was used to quantify the pooled libraries by qPCR. Pooled libraries were clustered at roughly 0.6-1.2 pM and sequenced on an Illumina NextSeq 500. Concerning the study's data processing: The TCR data were analyzed using immunoSEQ ANALYZER and the R LymphoSeq package. A rearrangement efficiency score was calculated as productive divided by the sum of productive and non-productive CDR3 sequences. Clonality was measured with the Gini coefficient and diversity with the Renyi index at alpha=1, compared pairwise between timepoints within each patient. Clonal relatedness, based on an edit distance of 3, and repertoire similarity, based on the Bhattacharyya coefficient, were both computed in LymphoSeq. Linear discriminant analysis on week-3 changes in clonality and diversity was built with the R MASS and caret packages to classify response. The clones in this table, taken by TCRdb from immuneACCESS, are in-frame only. Not every clone is retained; where verified, under half of the shortfall comes from an unresolved V gene, and the cause of the rest is unknown. V and J calls plus clone size are reproduced from that table; the DNA served to infer D and trimming. Recorded for this sample are about 830 clones; over 75% of them occurred a single time. The ten largest clones add up to over 8% of the sample.

A distance of 14 bases separates the germline ends of V and J, which lose 0 bases and 5 bases respectively. From its cysteine to its phenylalanine, the CDR3 spans 15 amino acids. Only the CDR3 region is kept as DNA, spanning 45 bases read in frame from base 1. According to the germline V gene, CDR1 reads SGHRS and CDR2 reads YFSETQ. The time point label, read with the paper, signifies: pre-treatment baseline. Blood samples were taken before treatment (T0) and at week 3 (W3), following the first cycle of checkpoint blockade. Except for a couple of patients with rapid clinical progression, response was assessed 12 weeks after the first infusion by RECIST 1.1; disease control meant complete response, partial response or stable disease. Patients with prior systemic cancer treatment, concomitant immunosuppressant therapy or synchronous other active malignancies were excluded. Both bulk PBMC and plasma cell-free DNA were sequenced for TCR beta so that circulating cells and T cell turnover could be tracked.

The receptor's source is a human donor with melanoma. The sequence joins TRBV5-1 to TRBJ1-2; the best D guess is TRBD1, with 5 bases matching. Here the sequenced sample was cell-free DNA from blood, taken from a patient treated with checkpoint blockade. Read against the paper, the sample's cell subset or site label means: plasma cell-free DNA. Here is the DNA: TGCGCCAGCAGCTTGGCTCAGGGTGTAGATTATGGCTACACCTTC. It translates to CASSLAQGVDYGYTF. Supplemented by the reference TRBV5-1 and TRBJ1-2 proteins around the CDR3, the complete variable domain is KAGVTQTPRYLIKTRGQQVTLSCSPISGHRSVSWYQQTPGQGLQFLFEYFSETQRNKGNFPGRFSGRQFSNSRSEMNVSTLELGDSALYLCASSLAQGVDYGYTFGSGTRLTVV.